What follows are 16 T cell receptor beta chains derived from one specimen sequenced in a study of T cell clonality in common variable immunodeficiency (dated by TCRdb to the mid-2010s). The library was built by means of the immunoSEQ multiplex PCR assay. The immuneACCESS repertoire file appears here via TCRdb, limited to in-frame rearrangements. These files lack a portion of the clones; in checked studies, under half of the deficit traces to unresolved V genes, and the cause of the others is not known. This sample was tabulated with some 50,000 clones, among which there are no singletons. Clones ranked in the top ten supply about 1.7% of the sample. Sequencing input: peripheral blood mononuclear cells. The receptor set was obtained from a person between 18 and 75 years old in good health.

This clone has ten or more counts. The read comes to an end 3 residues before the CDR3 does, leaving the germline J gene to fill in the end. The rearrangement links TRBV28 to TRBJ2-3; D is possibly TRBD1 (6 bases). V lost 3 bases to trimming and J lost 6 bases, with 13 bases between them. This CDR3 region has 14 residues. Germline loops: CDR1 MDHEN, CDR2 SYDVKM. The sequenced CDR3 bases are TGTGCCAGCAGTTTCCTCCAGGGGACGGATACG. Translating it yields CASSFLQGTDT. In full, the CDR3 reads CASSFLQGTDTQYF.

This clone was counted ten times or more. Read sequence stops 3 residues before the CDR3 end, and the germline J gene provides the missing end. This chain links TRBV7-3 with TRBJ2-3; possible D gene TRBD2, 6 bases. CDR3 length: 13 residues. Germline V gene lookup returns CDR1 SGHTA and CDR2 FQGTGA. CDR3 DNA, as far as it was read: TGTGCCAGCAGCTTAAACGGAGGGGAGACG. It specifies CASSLNGGET. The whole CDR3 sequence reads CASSLNGGETQYF. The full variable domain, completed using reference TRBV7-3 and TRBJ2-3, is GAGVSQTPSNKVTEKGKYVELRCDPISGHTALYWYRQSLGQGPEFLIYFQGTGAADDSGLPNDRFFAVRPEGSVSTLKIQRTERGDSAVYLCASSLNGGETQYFGPGTRLTVL.

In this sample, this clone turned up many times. The CDR3 here is CASSRRSGRDSYEQYF. CDR3 DNA (partial): TGCGCCAGCAGCCGTAGGTCGGGCAGGGACTCCTACGAG. The chain couples TRBV4-1 to TRBJ2-7, with D perhaps matching TRBD1 (5 bases). The CDR3 end is not reached by the read, which stops 3 residues before it; the germline J gene fills it in. Germline V CDR1 and CDR2: MGHRA, YSYEKL. The CDR3 covers 16 residues. V gave up 4 bases and J gave up 0 bases, with 16 bases separating them.

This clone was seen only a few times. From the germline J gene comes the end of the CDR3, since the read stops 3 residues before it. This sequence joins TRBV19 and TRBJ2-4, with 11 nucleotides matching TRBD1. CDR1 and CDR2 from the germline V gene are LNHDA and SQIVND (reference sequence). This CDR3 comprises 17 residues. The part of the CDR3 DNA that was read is TGTGCCAGTAGTATCGACTGGACAGGGGGCGGCAATCAGCCT. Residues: CASSIDWTGGGNQP. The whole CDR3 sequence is CASSIDWTGGGNQPQYF.

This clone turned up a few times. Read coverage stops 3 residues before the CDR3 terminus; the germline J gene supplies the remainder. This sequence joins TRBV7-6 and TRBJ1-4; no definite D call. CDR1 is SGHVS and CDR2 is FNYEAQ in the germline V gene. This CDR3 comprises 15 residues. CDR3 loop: CASSTSTLGNSPLFF. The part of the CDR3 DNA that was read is TGTGCCAGCAGCACCTCAACACTAGGGAATTCACCA.

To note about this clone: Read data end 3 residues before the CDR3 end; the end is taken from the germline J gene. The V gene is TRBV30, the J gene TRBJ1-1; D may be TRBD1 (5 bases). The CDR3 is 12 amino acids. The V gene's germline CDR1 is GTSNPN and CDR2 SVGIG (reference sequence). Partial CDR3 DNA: TGTGCCTGGGGTCGGGAGGGGAGGGGA. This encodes CAWGREGRG. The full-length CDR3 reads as CAWGREGRGAFF. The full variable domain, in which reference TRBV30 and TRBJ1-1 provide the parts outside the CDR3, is SQTIHQWPATLVQPVGSPLSLECTVEGTSNPNLYWYRQAAGRGLQLLFYSVGIGQISSEVPQNLSASRPQDRQFILSSKKLLLSDSGFYLCAWGREGRGAFFGQGTRLTVV.

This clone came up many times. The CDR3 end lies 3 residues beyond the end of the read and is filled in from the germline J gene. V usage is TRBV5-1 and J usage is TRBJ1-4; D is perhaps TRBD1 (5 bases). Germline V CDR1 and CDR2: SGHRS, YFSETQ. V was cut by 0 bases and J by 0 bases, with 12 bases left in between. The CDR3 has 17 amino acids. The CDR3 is CASSLARPTATNEKLFF. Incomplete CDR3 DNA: TGCGCCAGCAGCTTGGCCAGGCCGACAGCAACTAATGAAAAA. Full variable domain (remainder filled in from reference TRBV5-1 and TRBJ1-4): KAGVTQTPRYLIKTRGQQVTLSCSPISGHRSVSWYQQTPGQGLQFLFEYFSETQRNKGNFPGRFSGRQFSNSRSEMNVSTLELGDSALYLCASSLARPTATNEKLFFGSGTQLSVL.

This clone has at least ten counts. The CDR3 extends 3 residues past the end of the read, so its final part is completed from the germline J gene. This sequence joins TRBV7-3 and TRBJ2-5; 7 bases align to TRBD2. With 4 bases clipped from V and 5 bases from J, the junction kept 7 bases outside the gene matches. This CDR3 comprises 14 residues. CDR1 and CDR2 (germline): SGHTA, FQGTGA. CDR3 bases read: TGTGCCAGCAGCTGGGGGGGAGGGGCGGAGACC. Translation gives CASSWGGGAET. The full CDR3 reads CASSWGGGAETQYF.

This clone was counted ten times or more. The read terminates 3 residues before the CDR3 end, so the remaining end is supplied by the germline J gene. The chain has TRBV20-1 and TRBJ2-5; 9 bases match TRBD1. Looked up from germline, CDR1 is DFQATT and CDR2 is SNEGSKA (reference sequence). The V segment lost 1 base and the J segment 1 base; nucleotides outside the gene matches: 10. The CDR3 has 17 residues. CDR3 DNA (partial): TGCAGTGCTAGAGGACCCCCCGGGACAGGGAGCCAAGAGACC. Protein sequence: CSARGPPGTGSQET. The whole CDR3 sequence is CSARGPPGTGSQETQYF.

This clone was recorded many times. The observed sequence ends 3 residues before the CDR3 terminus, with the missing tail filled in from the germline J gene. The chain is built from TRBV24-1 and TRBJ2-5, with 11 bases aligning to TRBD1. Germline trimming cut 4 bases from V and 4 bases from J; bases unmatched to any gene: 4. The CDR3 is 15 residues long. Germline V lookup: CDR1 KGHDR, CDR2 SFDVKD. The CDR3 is CATSDGTGGGETQYF. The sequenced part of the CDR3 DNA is TGTGCCACCAGTGACGGGACAGGGGGTGGAGAGACC.

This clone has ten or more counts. The CDR3 sequence is CASSPGLAYEQFF. The CDR3 bases that were read are TGTGCCAGCAGCCCGGGACTCGCATATGAG. This chain connects TRBV7-6 to TRBJ2-1; tentatively, D is TRBD2 (6 bases). The missing CDR3 end, 3 residues past where the read stops, is filled in from the germline J gene. This CDR3 has 13 amino acids. V lost 5 bases and J 8 bases, leaving 13 bases between the germline ends. The germline CDR1 and CDR2 sequences are SGHVS and FNYEAQ.

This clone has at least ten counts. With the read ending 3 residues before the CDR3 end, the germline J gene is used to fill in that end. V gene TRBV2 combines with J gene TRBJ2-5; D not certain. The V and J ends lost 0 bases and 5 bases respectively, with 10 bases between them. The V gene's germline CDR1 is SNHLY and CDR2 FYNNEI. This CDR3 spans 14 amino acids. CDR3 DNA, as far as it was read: TGTGCCAGCAGTGAAGCGAAGATAGGGGAGACC. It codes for CASSEAKIGET. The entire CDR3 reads CASSEAKIGETQYF.

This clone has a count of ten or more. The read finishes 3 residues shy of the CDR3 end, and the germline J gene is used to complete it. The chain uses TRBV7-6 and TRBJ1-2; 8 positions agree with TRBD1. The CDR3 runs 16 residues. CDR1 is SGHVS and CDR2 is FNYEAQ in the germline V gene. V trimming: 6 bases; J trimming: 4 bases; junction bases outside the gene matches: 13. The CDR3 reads CASRESPGGWGYGYTF. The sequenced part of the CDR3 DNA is TGTGCCAGCAGAGAAAGTCCAGGGGGCTGGGGCTATGGC.

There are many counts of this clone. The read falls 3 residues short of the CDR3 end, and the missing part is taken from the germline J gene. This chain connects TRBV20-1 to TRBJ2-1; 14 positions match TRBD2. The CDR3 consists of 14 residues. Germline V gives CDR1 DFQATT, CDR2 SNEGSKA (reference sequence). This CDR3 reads CSLRLAGGLGEQFF. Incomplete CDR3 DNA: TGCAGCTTACGACTAGCGGGGGGGCTTGGTGAG.

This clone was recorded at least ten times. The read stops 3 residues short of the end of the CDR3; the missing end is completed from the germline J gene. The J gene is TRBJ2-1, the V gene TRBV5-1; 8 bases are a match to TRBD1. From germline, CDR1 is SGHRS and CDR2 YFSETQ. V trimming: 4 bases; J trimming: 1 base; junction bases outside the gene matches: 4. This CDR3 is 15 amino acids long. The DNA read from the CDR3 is TGCGCCAGCAGCAGCACAGGGGGTTCCTACAATGAG. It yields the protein CASSSTGGSYNE. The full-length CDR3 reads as CASSSTGGSYNEQFF.

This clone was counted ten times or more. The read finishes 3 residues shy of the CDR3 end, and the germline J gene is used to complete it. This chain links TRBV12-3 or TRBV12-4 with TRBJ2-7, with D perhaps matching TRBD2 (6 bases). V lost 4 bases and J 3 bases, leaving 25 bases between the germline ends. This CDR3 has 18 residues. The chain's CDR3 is CASSSSRAQGLSLYEQYF. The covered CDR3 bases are TGTGCCAGCAGTTCCAGCCGGGCGCAGGGACTCTCTCTCTACGAG.